This is a list of T cell receptor beta chains from one sample in a study of early T cells in non-severe SARS-CoV-2 infection. MiXCR was run by TCRdb on the 5' RACE reads, yielding one entry per CDR3 protein. Seen here are roughly 51,000 distinct CDR3 sequences, over 7.5% observed once, and the top ten hold about 8.3%. Sequencing was performed on whole blood. Receptors were obtained from an adult who was a healthcare worker with PCR-confirmed SARS-CoV-2 infection or an uninfected control (not recorded which). Each CDR3 is given with its conserved first and last residue. The D gene is left open where the match is weak. A clone size is listed for some rows: how often the clone was seen (once, few, many), or a class if it is expanded.

d_call	v_call	clone_size	j_call	cdr3_nt	cdr3_aa
-	TRBV5-1	many	TRBJ1-1	TGCGCCAGCAGCCTTTCCGTCTTCGCAGAAAACACTGAAGCTTTCTTT	CASSLSVFAENTEAFF
TRBD1	TRBV29-1	many	TRBJ2-1	TGCAGCGTTGAAGCCATCGACAGGGCCTCCTACAATGAGCAGTTCTTC	CSVEAIDRASYNEQFF
-	TRBV28	few	TRBJ2-1	TGTGCCAGCAGTCCCCCGACCTACAATGAGCAGTTCTTC	CASSPPTYNEQFF
-	TRBV7-2	-	TRBJ1-1	TGTGCCAGCAGCTTTTTGAACAGAAACACTGAAGCTTTCTTT	CASSFLNRNTEAFF
-	TRBV29-1	many	TRBJ2-3	TGCAGCGTTGAAGAGTGGAGGGACGTCCCGGGCACAGATACGCAGTATTTT	CSVEEWRDVPGTDTQYF
-	TRBV6-1	few	TRBJ2-1	TGTGCCAGCAGTGCGGCTTACAATGAGCAGTTCTTC	CASSAAYNEQFF
-	TRBV6-1	many	TRBJ1-5	TGTGCCAGCAGTGAAAAGAAGGGTGGGGGTCAGCCCCAGCATTTT	CASSEKKGGGQPQHF
TRBD2	TRBV9	-	TRBJ2-1	TGTGCCAGCAGCGAAAGCGGGAGCTCCTACAATGAGCAGTTCTTC	CASSESGSSYNEQFF
-	TRBV27	-	TRBJ1-6	TGTGCCAGCGCCGACCCTAATTCACCCCTCCACTTT	CASADPNSPLHF
-	TRBV12-3/TRBV12-4	many	TRBJ2-2	TGTGCCAGCAGTTTTGGGTCCGGGGAGCTGTTTTTT	CASSFGSGELFF
TRBD2	TRBV28	-	TRBJ2-3	TGTGCCAGCAGGATGAGCGGGAGGGGAGCAGATACGCAGTATTTT	CASRMSGRGADTQYF
TRBD1	TRBV5-1	many	TRBJ2-5	TGCGCCAGCAGCCCCCTCACAGGGGGCGACGAGACCCAGTACTTC	CASSPLTGGDETQYF
-	TRBV20-1	many	TRBJ2-1	TGCAGTGCTGAGGGGGGGTTCAGCTCCTACAATGAGCAGTTCTTC	CSAEGGFSSYNEQFF
-	TRBV7-2	few	TRBJ2-1	TGTGCCAGCAGCTCTTGGAACGGAGCCCTACTCAATGAGCAGTTCTTC	CASSSWNGALLNEQFF
-	TRBV6-5	few	TRBJ1-1	TGTGCCAGCAGTACAATGAACACTGAAGCTTTCTTT	CASSTMNTEAFF
-	TRBV4-2	many	TRBJ2-4	TGTGCCAGCAGCCAAGATCGAGTGGTCAAAAACATTCAGTACTTC	CASSQDRVVKNIQYF
TRBD1	TRBV3-1	many	TRBJ1-1	TGTGCCAGCAGCCACCAAAGGACAGGGAAGAACACTGAAGCTTTCTTT	CASSHQRTGKNTEAFF
-	TRBV7-6	few	TRBJ1-2	TGTGCCAGCAGCTTAGGACAGTTCTATGGCTACACCTTC	CASSLGQFYGYTF
TRBD1	TRBV4-2	many	TRBJ2-7	TGTGCCAGCAGCCAAGATAGCCGGACAGGGCGCTCCTACGAGCAGTACTTC	CASSQDSRTGRSYEQYF
-	TRBV29-1	-	TRBJ2-7	TGCAGCGTTGATGGCGCCTTCACCTACGAGCAGTACTTC	CSVDGAFTYEQYF
-	TRBV9	many	TRBJ2-1	TGTGCCAGCAGCGTAGGGGCAAACAATGAGCAGTTCTTC	CASSVGANNEQFF
TRBD2	TRBV4-2	many	TRBJ2-1	TGTGCCAGCAGCCCGGACCACCCCGTGAAGCGGGAGGGCCCGGACGAGCAGTTCTTC	CASSPDHPVKREGPDEQFF